One and the same sample provided the 15 T cell receptor beta chains below, sequenced in a study of T cell responses to AZD1222 COVID-19 vaccine. The assay was immunoSEQ multiplex PCR, and TCRdb's table has in-frame clones only and misses some. Of approximately 140,000 clones detected, 75% to 95% appear once; the ten largest clones hold about 1.5%. Sequenced material: peripheral blood, taken on day 0 of AZD1222 vaccination. Every receptor here comes from an adult in good health.

The chain links TRBV18 to TRBJ1-5; D may be TRBD1 (6 bases). The CDR3 extends over 17 amino acids. Germline V lookup: CDR1 KGHSH, CDR2 LQKENI. V dropped 3 bases and J dropped 3 bases, with 18 bases sitting between them. The CDR3 region is CASSPPGHSIPNQPQHF. CDR3 coding DNA: TGTGCCAGCTCACCCCCGGGACATTCTATCCCCAATCAGCCCCAGCATTTT.

This chain's CDR3 is CASSGVNRGLSGNTIYF. The CDR3 nucleotides read TGTGCCAGCAGTGGAGTCAACAGGGGACTATCTGGAAACACCATATATTTT. The V call is TRBV6-1, the J call TRBJ1-3, with TRBD1 matching over 7 bases. V gave up 4 bases and J gave up 1 base; unmatched junction bases: 10. This CDR3 spans 17 amino acids. CDR1 and CDR2 from the germline V gene are MNHNS and SASEGT.

This chain joins TRBV6-2 or TRBV6-3 and TRBJ1-1; D is uncertain. The CDR3 is made up of 13 amino acids. Per the germline V gene, CDR1 is MNHEY and CDR2 is SVGEGT. V lost 2 bases and J 7 bases, leaving 11 bases between the germline ends. CDR3 protein: CASSYPGFSEAFF. DNA of the CDR3: TGTGCCAGCAGTTACCCGGGATTTAGTGAAGCTTTCTTT.

This clone came up once. This chain joins TRBV5-1 and TRBJ1-1; possible D gene TRBD1, 5 bases. V was shortened by 0 bases and J by 1 base, with 7 bases between the two germline ends. The CDR3 has 14 amino acids. CDR1 and CDR2 from the germline V gene are SGHRS and YFSETQ. CDR3 amino acids: CASSLVTANTEAFF. DNA of the CDR3: TGCGCCAGCAGCTTGGTGACAGCGAACACTGAAGCTTTCTTT.

This chain joins TRBV15 and TRBJ2-1; 14 bases map to TRBD2. The V and J ends lost 1 base and 4 bases, in that order; junction bases with no gene match: 3. Per germline, CDR1 LNHNV and CDR2 YYDKDF (reference sequence). This CDR3 comprises 17 residues. The chain's CDR3 is CATSRARLAGGYNEQFF. CDR3 nucleotide sequence: TGTGCCACCAGCAGAGCCAGACTAGCGGGGGGGTACAATGAGCAGTTCTTC.

This chain joins TRBV14 and TRBJ2-2, with a weak D call TRBD1 (5 bases). The V gene lost 1 base and the J gene lost 5 bases, with 8 bases spanning the gap. Germline CDR1 reads SGHDN; CDR2 reads FVKESK. The CDR3 is 14 amino acids. CDR3 coding DNA: TGTGCCAGCAGCCAAGCCAGGGCGACCGGGGAGCTGTTTTTT. It yields the protein CASSQARATGELFF.

The CDR3 region has the DNA TGCGCCAGCAGCTTGACCGGGACAGGGAGTGAAAAACTGTTTTTT. Protein sequence: CASSLTGTGSEKLFF. The V call is TRBV5-1, the J call TRBJ1-4; 9 nucleotides align to TRBD1. Germline V gene lookup returns CDR1 SGHRS and CDR2 YFSETQ. The CDR3 consists of 15 residues. V was pared by 1 base and J by 7 bases, with 5 bases of the junction left unmatched.

This clone occurred a few times. Here the CDR3 DNA reads TGTGCCAGCAGCTTCGGTGGGCAGGGCGGTCTTTCTGAAGCTTTCTTT. Translation: CASSFGGQGGLSEAFF. The genes are TRBV5-4 and TRBJ1-1; the D gene is possibly TRBD1 (5 bases). Germline CDR1 is SGHNT and CDR2 is YYREEE (reference sequence). V lost 2 bases to trimming and J lost 6 bases, with 20 bases between them. CDR3 length equals 16 residues. Full variable domain (outside the CDR3, taken from reference TRBV5-4 and TRBJ1-1): ETGVTQSPTHLIKTRGQQVTLRCSSQSGHNTVSWYQQALGQGPQFIFQYYREEENGRGNFPPRFSGLQFPNYSSELNVNALELDDSALYLCASSFGGQGGLSEAFFGQGTRLTVV.

The rearrangement uses TRBV7-6 and TRBJ2-7; 10 nucleotides line up with TRBD2. J gave up 7 bases and V 4 bases, and 13 bases lay outside the gene matches. The CDR3 has 16 residues. CDR1 SGHVS and CDR2 FNYEAQ come from the germline V gene. In DNA, the CDR3 is TGTGCCAGCAGCTCAGTAGGGCTAGCGGGAGTGGGAGAGCAGTACTTC. Translated: CASSSVGLAGVGEQYF. The entire variable domain, with the rest obtained from reference TRBV7-6 and TRBJ2-7, is as follows: GAGVSQSPRYKVTKRGQDVALRCDPISGHVSLYWYRQALGQGPEFLTYFNYEAQQDKSGLPNDRFSAERPEGSISTLTIQRTEQRDSAMYRCASSSVGLAGVGEQYFGPGTRLTVT.

The J gene is TRBJ2-1, the V gene TRBV24-1; the D gene could be TRBD1 or TRBD2 (5 bases each). The CDR3 has 16 amino acids. CDR1 is KGHDR and CDR2 is SFDVKD in the germline V gene. The ends were cut back, 4 bases at V and 4 bases at J, with 16 bases in the middle. For the CDR3, the DNA is TGTGCCACCAGTGACCCTGGGGGAGAGCGGTACAATGAGCAGTTCTTC. This sequence encodes CATSDPGGERYNEQFF.

V and J are TRBV19 and TRBJ2-7; 10 positions match TRBD1. The V and J ends lost 4 bases and 1 base, in that order; junction bases with no gene match: 4. CDR1 and CDR2 from the germline V gene are LNHDA and SQIVND (reference sequence). The CDR3 sequence is 15 residues long. In DNA form, the CDR3 reads TGTGCCAGTAGTACCAGGACAGGGGGGTCCTACGAGCAGTACTTC. This translates into CASSTRTGGSYEQYF. The complete variable domain, with remaining parts taken from reference TRBV19 and TRBJ2-7, reads DGGITQSPKYLFRKEGQNVTLSCEQNLNHDAMYWYRQDPGQGLRLIYYSQIVNDFQKGDIAEGYSVSREKKESFPLTVTSAQKNPTAFYLCASSTRTGGSYEQYFGPGTRLTVT.

The chain couples TRBV7-3 to TRBJ2-1, with 13 bases aligning to TRBD2. The germline V gene has CDR1 SGHTA and CDR2 FQGTGA. The CDR3 spans 16 residues. The trim removed 4 bases at V and 9 bases at J, leaving 9 bases unmatched. CDR3 loop: CASSSTTSGRAREQFF. For the CDR3, the DNA is TGTGCCAGCAGCTCAACCACTAGCGGGAGGGCCCGTGAGCAGTTCTTC.

This sequence joins TRBV4-3 and TRBJ2-3, with TRBD2 identical over 11 bases. J lost 1 base, V lost 5 bases, and 5 bases had no gene match. CDR1 LGHNA and CDR2 YSLEER come from the germline V gene. The CDR3 spans 16 residues. The CDR3 DNA reads as TGCGCCAGCAGCGGAGAACTAGCGGGAGGCACAGATACGCAGTATTTT. The encoded protein is CASSGELAGGTDTQYF.

This rearrangement joins TRBV10-3 to TRBJ2-7; D gene uncertain. This CDR3 spans 11 amino acids. Looked up from germline, CDR1 is ENHRY and CDR2 is SYGVKD. V lost 5 bases to trimming and J lost 2 bases, with 4 bases between them. In DNA form, the CDR3 reads TGTGCCATCAGTCGGGCCTACGAGCAGTACTTC. Amino acid sequence: CAISRAYEQYF.

The rearrangement joins TRBV19 to TRBJ1-5; possible D gene TRBD1, 6 bases. The V gene's germline CDR1 is LNHDA and CDR2 SQIVND (reference sequence). The germline V and J ends were trimmed by 3 bases and 4 bases, with 13 bases remaining between them. This CDR3 region has 15 residues. The CDR3: CASSMEGVGNQPQHF. The CDR3 region has the DNA TGTGCCAGTAGTATGGAGGGGGTGGGAAATCAGCCCCAGCATTTT.